These 27 T cell receptor beta chains were sequenced from one sample in a study of identical twins. TCRdb re-called the 5' RACE reads through MiXCR, storing one row per CDR3 protein. This table holds 1.5 million to 2 million distinct CDR3 sequences, 25% to 35% found once. Sequencing was performed on cord blood. The receptors shown here come from a newborn girl in good health.

The V gene is TRBV6-6, the J gene TRBJ2-3; 9 bases align to TRBD1. Looked up from germline, CDR1 is MNHNY and CDR2 is SVGAGI (reference sequence). Trimming removed 2 bases from V and 1 base from J; junction bases left unmatched: 4. CDR3 length equals 16 residues. The CDR3 protein is CASSYLDRGGTDTQYF. The CDR3 coding sequence is TGTGCCAGCAGTTACCTCGACAGGGGGGGCACAGATACGCAGTATTTT.

This rearrangement joins TRBV4-1 to TRBJ2-7; no definite D call. The V and J ends lost 1 base and 4 bases respectively, with 14 bases between them. The CDR3 length is 15 residues. Germline values: CDR1 MGHRA, CDR2 YSYEKL. CDR3 residues: CASSQVGLPSYEQYF. The CDR3 DNA follows: TGCGCCAGCAGCCAAGTAGGGCTCCCCTCTTACGAGCAGTACTTC.

V usage is TRBV5-1 and J usage is TRBJ2-3; TRBD2 agrees at 13 bases. V trimming: 4 bases; J trimming: 6 bases; junction bases outside the gene matches: 8. The CDR3 extends over 16 amino acids. The germline V gene has CDR1 SGHRS and CDR2 YFSETQ. The CDR3 loop is CASSPGLAGDWDTQYF. The CDR3 DNA sequence: TGCGCCAGCAGCCCCGGACTAGCGGGAGATTGGGATACGCAGTATTTT.

The rearrangement joins TRBV27 to TRBJ1-4, with TRBD1 matching 7 bases. This CDR3 has 15 residues. The germline V gene has CDR1 MNHEY and CDR2 SMNVEV (reference sequence). Trimming cost V 8 bases and J 5 bases; bases outside gene matches: 11. The CDR3 region is CASALSRGRNEKLFF. The CDR3 DNA sequence: TGTGCCAGCGCCCTATCAAGGGGGCGCAATGAAAAACTGTTTTTT. The whole variable domain, remainder taken from reference TRBV27 and TRBJ1-4, is EAQVTQNPRYLITVTGKKLTVTCSQNMNHEYMSWYRQDPGLGLRQIYYSMNVEVTDKGDVPEGYKVSRKEKRNFPLILESPSPNQTSLYFCASALSRGRNEKLFFGSGTQLSVL.

The chain has TRBV5-6 and TRBJ1-4, with D perhaps TRBD1 (5 bases). Trimming shortened V by 0 bases and J by 8 bases, and 8 bases separated the two germline ends. The CDR3 is 13 residues long. Looked up from germline, CDR1 is SGHDT and CDR2 is YYEEEE. In DNA form, the CDR3 reads TGTGCCAGCAGCTTGGCGAACAGGGAAAAACTGTTTTTT. Translated: CASSLANREKLFF.

This clonotype has just a few counts. This chain connects TRBV29-1 to TRBJ2-7; TRBD1 aligns across 9 bases. From germline, CDR1 is SQVTM and CDR2 ANQGSEA. V lost 7 bases, J lost 3 bases, and 7 bases stayed unmatched. The CDR3 runs 13 residues. The chain's CDR3 is CSAWDREGYEQYF. The CDR3 DNA reads as TGCAGCGCTTGGGACAGGGAAGGCTACGAGCAGTACTTC.

The rearrangement links TRBV6-1 to TRBJ1-2; D unclear. CDR1 is MNHNS, CDR2 SASEGT, per germline. V was clipped by 4 bases and J by 2 bases, with 17 bases between them. The CDR3 spans 16 residues. Written as DNA, the CDR3 is TGTGCCAGCAGTGGGCAACCGAGACGGACCAACTATGGCTACACCTTC. It yields the protein CASSGQPRRTNYGYTF.

V is TRBV4-3 and J is TRBJ2-1, with a weak D call TRBD2 (6 bases). Germline loops: CDR1 LGHNA, CDR2 YSLEER. V lost 0 bases, J lost 4 bases, and 13 bases lay in between. The CDR3 contains 16 residues. The CDR3 sequence: CASSQDEAGRYNEQFF. In DNA, the CDR3 is TGCGCCAGCAGCCAAGATGAGGCGGGGCGATACAATGAGCAGTTCTTC.

The sample holds many counts of this clonotype. The chain carries TRBV7-9 and TRBJ2-7; D uncertain. Germline CDR1 and CDR2: SEHNR and FQNEAQ (reference sequence). This CDR3 comprises 17 residues. V lost 3 bases and J 2 bases, leaving 20 bases between the germline ends. CDR3 coding DNA: TGTGCCAGCAGCTTGCCCGTGGATTCAGTCACTGCCTACGAGCAGTACTTC. Protein: CASSLPVDSVTAYEQYF. The complete variable domain, with remaining parts taken from reference TRBV7-9 and TRBJ2-7, reads DTGVSQNPRHKITKRGQNVTFRCDPISEHNRLYWYRQTLGQGPEFLTYFQNEAQLEKSRLLSDRFSAERPKGSFSTLEIQRTEQGDSAMYLCASSLPVDSVTAYEQYFGPGTRLTVT.

This rearrangement joins TRBV15 to TRBJ2-5, with D unclear. This CDR3 region has 11 residues. Trimming took off 4 bases at V and 11 bases at J, with 11 bases between the two ends. Germline V lookup: CDR1 LNHNV, CDR2 YYDKDF (reference sequence). In DNA, the CDR3 is TGTGCCACCAGCAATAGCAATGAGCAGTACTTC. Translated, it gives CATSNSNEQYF.

The chain couples TRBV4-2 to TRBJ1-5; 9 bases map to TRBD1. This CDR3 spans 15 amino acids. Germline V gene sequence: CDR1 LGHNA, CDR2 YNFKEQ. The J segment lost 4 bases and the V segment lost 1 base, leaving 2 bases of the junction unmatched. CDR3 sequence (DNA): TGTGCCAGCAGCCAAGCTGGGACAGGGAATCAGCCCCAGCATTTT. Protein sequence: CASSQAGTGNQPQHF.

This sequence joins TRBV3-1 and TRBJ2-5; D remains unclear. V was clipped by 6 bases and J by 11 bases, with 19 bases between them. Germline assignment: CDR1 LGHDT and CDR2 YNNKEL (reference sequence). This CDR3 region has 13 residues. The CDR3 loop is CASRPTRTFGQYF. The CDR3 DNA follows: TGTGCCAGCAGGCCCACAAGAACCTTCGGGCAGTACTTC.

This clonotype is a singleton in its sample. V and J are TRBV11-2 and TRBJ2-3; D uncertain. The CDR3 covers 14 residues. V was shortened by 0 bases and J by 4 bases, with 8 bases between the two germline ends. Germline lookup yields CDR1 SGHAT and CDR2 FQNNGV. This CDR3 is CASSLDSGSDTQYF. For the CDR3, the DNA is TGTGCCAGCAGCTTAGATTCAGGCTCAGATACGCAGTATTTT.

A few counts support this clonotype. Mismatch with germline at one junction end may stem from a read error. CDR3 sequence (DNA): TGTGCCAGCAAACTAAAGACGGTCTACATTGAGCAGTTCTTC. This encodes CASKLKTVYIEQFF. This chain uses TRBV6-5 with TRBJ2-1; no clear D. CDR1 MNHEY and CDR2 SVGAGI come from the germline V gene. This CDR3 comprises 14 residues.

DNA for the CDR3: TGTGCCAGCAGCCAGGGGGAATTCGGAGAGCAGTTCTTC. Its translation is CASSQGEFGEQFF. The chain employs TRBV3-1 and TRBJ2-1; D may correspond to TRBD1 or TRBD2 (5 bases each). CDR3 length equals 13 residues. Per the germline V gene, CDR1 is LGHDT and CDR2 is YNNKEL (reference sequence). V lost 3 bases to trimming and J lost 10 bases, with 13 bases between them.

This clonotype was observed at least ten times. The rearrangement links TRBV9 to TRBJ2-7, with 8 positions matching TRBD2. The germline V gene has CDR1 SGDLS and CDR2 YYNGEE. The CDR3 is made up of 14 amino acids. The junction had 1 base not matched to a gene; V was cut back by 0 bases and J by 2 bases. CDR3 DNA: TGTGCCAGCAGCGTAGGGGGACTAGCCTACGAGCAGTACTTC. Its translation: CASSVGGLAYEQYF. The full variable domain, in which reference TRBV9 and TRBJ2-7 provide the parts outside the CDR3, is DSGVTQTPKHLITATGQRVTLRCSPRSGDLSVYWYQQSLDQGLQFLIQYYNGEERAKGNILERFSAQQFPDLHSELNLSSLELGDSALYFCASSVGGLAYEQYFGPGTRLTVT.

The chain joins TRBV11-2 to TRBJ2-3; TRBD1 matches at 10 bases. Trimming took 5 bases from V and 1 from J; bases not matched to a gene: 6. Germline V CDR1 and CDR2: SGHAT, FQNNGV. This CDR3 has 16 residues. CDR3 residues: CASSPETGGRTDTQYF. Here the CDR3 DNA reads TGTGCCAGCAGCCCCGAGACAGGGGGCCGCACAGATACGCAGTATTTT.

This chain joins TRBV5-1 and TRBJ1-1; no definite D call. CDR1 and CDR2 (germline): SGHRS, YFSETQ. This CDR3 contains 15 residues. V lost 0 bases, J lost 3 bases, and 12 bases lay in between. CDR3 in amino acids: CASSLGTEAYTEAFF. The CDR3 region has the DNA TGCGCCAGCAGCTTGGGAACAGAAGCCTACACTGAAGCTTTCTTT. Complete variable domain (other parts from reference TRBV5-1 and TRBJ1-1): KAGVTQTPRYLIKTRGQQVTLSCSPISGHRSVSWYQQTPGQGLQFLFEYFSETQRNKGNFPGRFSGRQFSNSRSEMNVSTLELGDSALYLCASSLGTEAYTEAFFGQGTRLTVV.

The V gene is TRBV20-1, the J gene TRBJ2-4; 8 bases agree with TRBD2. The J call is in doubt because the DNA end fits TRBJ2-7 better. This CDR3 has 16 amino acids. Per the germline V gene, CDR1 is DFQATT and CDR2 is SNEGSKA (reference sequence). CDR3 region: CSARGPGGGRDHEQYF. The CDR3 DNA reads TGCAGTGCTAGAGGCCCGGGGGGGGGCCGGGACCACGAGCAGTACTTC.

This clonotype has ten or more counts. V gene TRBV4-2 combines with J gene TRBJ2-5, with D perhaps matching TRBD2 (6 bases). CDR3 length: 16 residues. The V end lost 4 bases, the J end lost 2 bases, and 17 bases lay between the germline ends. The germline V gene has CDR1 LGHNA and CDR2 YNFKEQ. For the CDR3, the DNA is TGTGCCAGCAGCCGAAGGATTGGGGGAGGACAAGAGACCCAGTACTTC. Translating it yields CASSRRIGGGQETQYF.

This clonotype was seen a few times. This chain links TRBV28 with TRBJ2-7; no clear D gene. The CDR3 is made up of 13 amino acids. V was clipped by 3 bases and J by 0 bases, with 6 bases between them. Germline V gives CDR1 MDHEN, CDR2 SYDVKM. CDR3 loop: CASSFQNSYEQYF. The DNA of the CDR3 is TGTGCCAGCAGTTTTCAAAACTCCTACGAGCAGTACTTC.

V usage is TRBV3-1 and J usage is TRBJ2-7; maybe TRBD2 (6 bases). The V end lost 1 base, the J end lost 4 bases, and 14 bases lay between the germline ends. Germline V gene data show CDR1 as LGHDT and CDR2 as YNNKEL (reference sequence). The CDR3 totals 15 residues. The CDR3 nucleotides read TGTGCCAGCAGCCAAGGGACTATCGGGGTATACGAGCAGTACTTC. Protein: CASSQGTIGVYEQYF.

Comments on this clonotype: The junction departs from germline at one end; a sequencing error may be responsible. This rearrangement joins TRBV19 to TRBJ2-3; unclear D gene. Per germline, CDR1 LNHDA and CDR2 SQIVND (reference sequence). This CDR3 has 12 amino acids. This CDR3 reads CAGSISADTQYF. In DNA, the CDR3 is TGTGCCGGTAGTATCTCGGCGGATACGCAGTATTTT.

This clonotype showed up many times. The chain employs TRBV21-1 and TRBJ1-2. TRBV21-1 is a pseudogene locus. The CDR3 contains 14 residues. The CDR3 reads CASSKVRRGYGYTF. CDR3 nucleotides: TGTGCCAGCAGCAAAGTGAGGAGAGGCTATGGCTACACCTTC.

The rearrangement links TRBV5-1 to TRBJ2-1; TRBD2 aligns across 13 bases. The CDR3 spans 13 residues. Germline values: CDR1 SGHRS, CDR2 YFSETQ. The junction had 6 bases not matched to a gene; V was cut back by 3 bases and J by 15 bases. CDR3 loop: CASSSGLAGERFF. The CDR3 DNA reads TGCGCCAGCAGCTCCGGACTAGCGGGAGAACGGTTCTTC.

CDR3 DNA sequence: TGCGCCAGCAGCTTGGGGGACAGGGGGCTGCGGAATTCACCCCTCCACTTT. It yields the protein CASSLGDRGLRNSPLHF. This rearrangement joins TRBV5-1 to TRBJ1-6; 12 positions agree with TRBD1. Trimming cost V 0 bases and J 7 bases; bases outside gene matches: 5. Germline V gene sequence: CDR1 SGHRS, CDR2 YFSETQ. The CDR3 is 17 amino acids.

This clonotype occurred a few times. The chain joins TRBV4-1 to TRBJ2-7, with 8 bases identical to TRBD2. The CDR3 totals 16 residues. V lost 4 bases to trimming and J lost 0 bases; unmatched junction nucleotides: 8. CDR1 and CDR2 (germline): MGHRA, YSYEKL. The CDR3 region is CASSRKLAESSYEQYF. The CDR3 bases are TGCGCCAGCAGCCGCAAACTAGCGGAAAGCTCCTACGAGCAGTACTTC.